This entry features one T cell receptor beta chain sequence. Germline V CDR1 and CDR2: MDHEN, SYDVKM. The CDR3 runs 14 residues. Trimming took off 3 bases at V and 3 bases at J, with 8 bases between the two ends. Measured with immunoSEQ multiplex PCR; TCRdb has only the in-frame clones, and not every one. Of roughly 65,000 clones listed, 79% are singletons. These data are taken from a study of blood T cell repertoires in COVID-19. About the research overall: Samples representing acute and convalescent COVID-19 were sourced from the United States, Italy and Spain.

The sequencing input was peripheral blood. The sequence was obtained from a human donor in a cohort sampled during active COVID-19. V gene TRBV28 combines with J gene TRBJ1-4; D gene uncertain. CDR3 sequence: CASSFLTPNEKLFF. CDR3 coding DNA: TGTGCCAGCAGTTTCCTCACTCCTAATGAAAAACTGTTTTTT.